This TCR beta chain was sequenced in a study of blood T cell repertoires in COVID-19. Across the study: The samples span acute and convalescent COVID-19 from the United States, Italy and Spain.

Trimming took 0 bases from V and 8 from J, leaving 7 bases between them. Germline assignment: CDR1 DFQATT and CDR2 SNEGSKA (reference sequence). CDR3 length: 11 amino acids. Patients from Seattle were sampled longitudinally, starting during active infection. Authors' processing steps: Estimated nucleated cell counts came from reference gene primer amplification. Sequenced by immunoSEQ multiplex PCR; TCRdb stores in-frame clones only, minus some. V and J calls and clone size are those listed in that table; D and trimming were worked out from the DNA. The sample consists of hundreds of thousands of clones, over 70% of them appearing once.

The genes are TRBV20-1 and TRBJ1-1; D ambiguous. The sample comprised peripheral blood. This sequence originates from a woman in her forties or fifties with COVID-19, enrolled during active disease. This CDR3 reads CSAREEEEAFF. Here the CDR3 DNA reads TGCAGTGCTAGAGAGGAGGAAGAAGCTTTCTTT.